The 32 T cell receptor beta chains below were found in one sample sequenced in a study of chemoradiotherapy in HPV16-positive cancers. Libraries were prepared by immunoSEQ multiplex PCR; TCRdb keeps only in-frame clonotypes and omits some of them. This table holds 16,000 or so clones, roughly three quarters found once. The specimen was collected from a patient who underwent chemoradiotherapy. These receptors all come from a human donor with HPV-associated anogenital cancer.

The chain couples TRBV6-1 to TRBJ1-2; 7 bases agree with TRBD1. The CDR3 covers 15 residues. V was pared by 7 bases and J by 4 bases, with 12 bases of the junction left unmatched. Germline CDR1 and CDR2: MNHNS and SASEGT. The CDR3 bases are TGTGCCAGCACCGTAATTATGGGACAGCCCTATGGCTACACCTTC. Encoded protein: CASTVIMGQPYGYTF.

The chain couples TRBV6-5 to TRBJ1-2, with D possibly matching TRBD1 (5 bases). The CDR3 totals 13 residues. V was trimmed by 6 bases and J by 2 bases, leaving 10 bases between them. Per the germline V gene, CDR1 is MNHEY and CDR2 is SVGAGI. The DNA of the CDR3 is TGTGCCAGCAGATTACAGGAGAACTATGGCTACACCTTC. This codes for CASRLQENYGYTF.

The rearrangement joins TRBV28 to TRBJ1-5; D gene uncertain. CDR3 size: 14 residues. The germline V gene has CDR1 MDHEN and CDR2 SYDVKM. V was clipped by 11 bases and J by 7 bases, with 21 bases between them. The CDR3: CAALGNQASQPQHF. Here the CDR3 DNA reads TGTGCCGCCCTGGGAAACCAAGCGAGCCAGCCCCAGCATTTT.

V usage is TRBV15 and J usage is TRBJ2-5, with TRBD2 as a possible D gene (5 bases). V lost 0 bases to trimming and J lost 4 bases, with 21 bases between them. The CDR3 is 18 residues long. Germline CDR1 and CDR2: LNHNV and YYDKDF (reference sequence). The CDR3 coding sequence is TGTGCCACCAGCAGAGATAGAGGCCTACTAGTGAAGTCAGAGACCCAGTACTTC. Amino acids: CATSRDRGLLVKSETQYF.

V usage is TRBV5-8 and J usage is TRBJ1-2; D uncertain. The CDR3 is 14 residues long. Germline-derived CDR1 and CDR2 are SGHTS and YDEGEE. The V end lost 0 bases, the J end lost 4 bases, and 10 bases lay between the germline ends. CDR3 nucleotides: TGTGCCAGCAGCTTGGGGGAACAGCTCTATGGCTACACCTTC. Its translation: CASSLGEQLYGYTF.

The CDR3 nucleotides are TGTGCCTGGACGACTAGCGGGGGGGCTGGGGCCAACGTCCTGACTTTC. This translates into CAWTTSGGAGANVLTF. V usage is TRBV30 and J usage is TRBJ2-6, with 14 bases that match TRBD2. This CDR3 region has 16 residues. Losses at the gene ends were 4 bases for V and 2 bases for J; bases not matched to a gene: 1. From germline, CDR1 is GTSNPN and CDR2 SVGIG (reference sequence).

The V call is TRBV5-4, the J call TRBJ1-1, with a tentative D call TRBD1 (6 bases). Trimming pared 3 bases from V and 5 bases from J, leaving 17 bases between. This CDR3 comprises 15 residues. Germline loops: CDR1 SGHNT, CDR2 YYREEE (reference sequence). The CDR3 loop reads CASSSSRGSLTEAFF. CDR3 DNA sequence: TGTGCCAGCAGCTCGAGTAGGGGGTCCCTTACTGAAGCTTTCTTT.

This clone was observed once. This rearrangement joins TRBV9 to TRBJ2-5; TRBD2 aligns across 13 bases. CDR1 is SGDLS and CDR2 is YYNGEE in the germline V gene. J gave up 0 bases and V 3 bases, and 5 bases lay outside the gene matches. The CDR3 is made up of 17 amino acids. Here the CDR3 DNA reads TGTGCCAGCAGCGCCACTAGCGGGGGGGTGTACCAAGAGACCCAGTACTTC. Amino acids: CASSATSGGVYQETQYF. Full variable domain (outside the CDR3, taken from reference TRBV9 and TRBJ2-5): DSGVTQTPKHLITATGQRVTLRCSPRSGDLSVYWYQQSLDQGLQFLIQYYNGEERAKGNILERFSAQQFPDLHSELNLSSLELGDSALYFCASSATSGGVYQETQYFGPGTRLLVL.

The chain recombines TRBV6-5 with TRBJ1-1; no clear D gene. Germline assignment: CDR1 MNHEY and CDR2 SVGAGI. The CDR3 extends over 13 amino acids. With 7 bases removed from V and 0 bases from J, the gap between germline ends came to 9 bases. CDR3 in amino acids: CASTFSVNTEAFF. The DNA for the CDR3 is TGTGCCAGCACCTTCAGCGTGAACACTGAAGCTTTCTTT.

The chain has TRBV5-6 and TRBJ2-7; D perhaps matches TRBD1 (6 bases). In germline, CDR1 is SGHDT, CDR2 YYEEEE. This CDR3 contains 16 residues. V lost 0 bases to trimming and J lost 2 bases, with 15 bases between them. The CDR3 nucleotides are TGTGCCAGCAGCTTGGCCCCCGGGACAAGACCCTACGAGCAGTACTTC. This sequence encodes CASSLAPGTRPYEQYF. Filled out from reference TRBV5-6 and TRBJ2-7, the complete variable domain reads DAGVTQSPTHLIKTRGQQVTLRCSPKSGHDTVSWYQQALGQGPQFIFQYYEEEERQRGNFPDRFSGHQFPNYSSELNVNALLLGDSALYLCASSLAPGTRPYEQYFGPGTRLTVT.

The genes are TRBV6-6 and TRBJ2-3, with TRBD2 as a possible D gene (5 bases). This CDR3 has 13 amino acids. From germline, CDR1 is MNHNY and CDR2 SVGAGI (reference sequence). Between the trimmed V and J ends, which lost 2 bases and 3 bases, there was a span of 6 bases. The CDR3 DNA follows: TGTGCCAGCAGTTACCGGAGGACAGATACGCAGTATTTT. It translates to CASSYRRTDTQYF.

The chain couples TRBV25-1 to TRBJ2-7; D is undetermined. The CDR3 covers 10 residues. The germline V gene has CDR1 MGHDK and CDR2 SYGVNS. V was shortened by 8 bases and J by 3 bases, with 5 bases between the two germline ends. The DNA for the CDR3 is TGTGCCAGCGGAGACTACGAGCAGTACTTC. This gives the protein CASGDYEQYF.

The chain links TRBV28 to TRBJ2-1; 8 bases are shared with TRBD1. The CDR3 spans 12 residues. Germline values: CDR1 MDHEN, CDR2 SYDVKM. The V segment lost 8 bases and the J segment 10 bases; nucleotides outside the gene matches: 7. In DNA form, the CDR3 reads TGTGCCAGCGGCTACCGGGACAGGGAGCAGTTCTTC. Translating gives CASGYRDREQFF. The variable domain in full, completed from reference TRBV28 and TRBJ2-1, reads DVKVTQSSRYLVKRTGEKVFLECVQDMDHENMFWYRQDPGLGLRLIYFSYDVKMKEKGDIPEGYSVSREKKERFSLILESASTNQTSMYLCASGYRDREQFFGPGTRLTVL.

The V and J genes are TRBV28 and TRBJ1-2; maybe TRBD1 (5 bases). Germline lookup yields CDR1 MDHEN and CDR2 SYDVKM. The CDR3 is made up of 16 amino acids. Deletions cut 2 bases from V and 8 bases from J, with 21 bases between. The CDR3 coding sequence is TGTGCCAGCAGTTTAGGAGTTGGGGCAGGAGCGCAAGGCTACACCTTC. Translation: CASSLGVGAGAQGYTF.

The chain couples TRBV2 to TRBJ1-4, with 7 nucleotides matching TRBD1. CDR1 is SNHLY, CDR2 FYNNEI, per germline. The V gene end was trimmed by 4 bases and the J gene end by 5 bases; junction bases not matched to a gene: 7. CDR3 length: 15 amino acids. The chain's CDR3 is CASSVEGARNEKLFF. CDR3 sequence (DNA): TGTGCCAGCAGTGTGGAGGGGGCGCGCAATGAAAAACTGTTTTTT.

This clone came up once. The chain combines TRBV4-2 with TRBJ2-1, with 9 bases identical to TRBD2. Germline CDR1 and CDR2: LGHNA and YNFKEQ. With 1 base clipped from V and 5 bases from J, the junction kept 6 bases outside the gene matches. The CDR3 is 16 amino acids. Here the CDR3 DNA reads TGTGCCAGCAGCCAAGTTGGAGCGGGGGGCCACAATGAGCAGTTCTTC. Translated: CASSQVGAGGHNEQFF.

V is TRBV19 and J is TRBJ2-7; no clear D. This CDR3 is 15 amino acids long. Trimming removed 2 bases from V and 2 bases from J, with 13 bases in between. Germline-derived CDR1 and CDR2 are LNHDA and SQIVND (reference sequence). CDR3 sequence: CASSIRPGPPYEQYF. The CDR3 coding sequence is TGTGCCAGTAGTATACGGCCAGGCCCTCCCTACGAGCAGTACTTC.

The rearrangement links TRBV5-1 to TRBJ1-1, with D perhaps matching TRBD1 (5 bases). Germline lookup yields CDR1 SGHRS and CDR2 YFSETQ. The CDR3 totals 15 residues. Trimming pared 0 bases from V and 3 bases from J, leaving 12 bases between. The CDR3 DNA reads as TGCGCCAGCAGCTTGGGGGGGGTAGGTTACACTGAAGCTTTCTTT. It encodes CASSLGGVGYTEAFF.

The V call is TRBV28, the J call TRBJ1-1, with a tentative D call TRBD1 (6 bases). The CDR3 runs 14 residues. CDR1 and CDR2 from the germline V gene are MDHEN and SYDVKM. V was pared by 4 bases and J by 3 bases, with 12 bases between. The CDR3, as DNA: TGTGCCAGCAGTTCTCTTGGGGGCTACACTGAAGCTTTCTTT. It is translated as CASSSLGGYTEAFF. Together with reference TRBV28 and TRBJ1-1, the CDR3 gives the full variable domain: DVKVTQSSRYLVKRTGEKVFLECVQDMDHENMFWYRQDPGLGLRLIYFSYDVKMKEKGDIPEGYSVSREKKERFSLILESASTNQTSMYLCASSSLGGYTEAFFGQGTRLTVV.

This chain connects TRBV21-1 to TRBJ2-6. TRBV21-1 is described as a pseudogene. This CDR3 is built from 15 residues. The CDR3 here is CARGNMSSGANVLTF. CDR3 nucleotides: TGTGCCAGAGGAAACATGAGCTCTGGGGCCAACGTCCTGACTTTC.

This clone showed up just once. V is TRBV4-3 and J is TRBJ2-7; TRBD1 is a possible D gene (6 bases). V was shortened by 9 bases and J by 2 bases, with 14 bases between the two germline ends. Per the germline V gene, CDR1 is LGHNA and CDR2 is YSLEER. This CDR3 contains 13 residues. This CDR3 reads CASWTVIPYEQYF. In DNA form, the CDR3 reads TGCGCCAGTTGGACAGTGATACCCTACGAGCAGTACTTC.

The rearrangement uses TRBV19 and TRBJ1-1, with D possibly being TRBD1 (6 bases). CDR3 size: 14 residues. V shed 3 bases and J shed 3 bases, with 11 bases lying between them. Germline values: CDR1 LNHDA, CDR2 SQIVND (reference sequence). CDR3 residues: CASSMGGSHTEAFF. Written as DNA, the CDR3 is TGTGCCAGTAGTATGGGGGGCAGCCACACTGAAGCTTTCTTT.

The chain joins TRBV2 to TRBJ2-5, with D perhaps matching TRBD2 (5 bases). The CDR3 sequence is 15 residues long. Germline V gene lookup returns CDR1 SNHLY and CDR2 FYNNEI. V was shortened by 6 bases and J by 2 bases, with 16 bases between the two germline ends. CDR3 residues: CASSPTRGLQETQYF. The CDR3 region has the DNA TGTGCCAGCAGCCCCACTAGAGGGTTGCAAGAGACCCAGTACTTC.

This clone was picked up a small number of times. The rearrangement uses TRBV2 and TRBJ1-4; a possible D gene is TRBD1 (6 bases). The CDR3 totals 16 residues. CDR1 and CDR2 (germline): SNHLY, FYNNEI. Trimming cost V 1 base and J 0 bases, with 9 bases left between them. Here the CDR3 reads CASSEGRGSTNEKLFF. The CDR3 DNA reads TGTGCCAGCAGTGAAGGCAGGGGATCAACTAATGAAAAACTGTTTTTT.

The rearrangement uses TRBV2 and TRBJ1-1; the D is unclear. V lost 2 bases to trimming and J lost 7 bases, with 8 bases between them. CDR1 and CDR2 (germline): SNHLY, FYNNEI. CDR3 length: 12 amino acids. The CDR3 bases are TGTGCCAGCAGTGAATCAGGAATTGAAGCTTTCTTT. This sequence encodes CASSESGIEAFF.

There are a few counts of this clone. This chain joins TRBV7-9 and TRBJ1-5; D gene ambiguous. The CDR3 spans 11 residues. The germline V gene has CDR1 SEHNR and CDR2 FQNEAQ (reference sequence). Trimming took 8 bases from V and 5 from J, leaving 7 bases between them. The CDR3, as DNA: TGTGCCAGCGGGCTTGATCAGCCCCAGCATTTT. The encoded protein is CASGLDQPQHF.

The DNA of the CDR3 is TGTGCCAGCAGTCCCTCCGAGGCAGGGGCCTACGAGCAGTACTTC. Its translation is CASSPSEAGAYEQYF. This chain uses TRBV27 with TRBJ2-7, with D perhaps TRBD1 (6 bases). The germline CDR1 and CDR2 sequences are MNHEY and SMNVEV (reference sequence). The V end was cut by 5 bases, the J end by 2 bases, with 16 bases between. The CDR3 extends over 15 amino acids.

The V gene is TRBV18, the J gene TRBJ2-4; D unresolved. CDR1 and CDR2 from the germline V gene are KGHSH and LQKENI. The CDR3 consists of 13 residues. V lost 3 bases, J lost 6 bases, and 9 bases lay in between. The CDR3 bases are TGTGCCAGCTCACCTCCTCCGGGAAACATTCAGTACTTC. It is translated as CASSPPPGNIQYF. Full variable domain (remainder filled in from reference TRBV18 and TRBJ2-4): NAGVMQNPRHLVRRRGQEARLRCSPMKGHSHVYWYRQLPEEGLKFMVYLQKENIIDESGMPKERFSAEFPKEGPSILRIQQVVRGDSAAYFCASSPPPGNIQYFGAGTRLSVL.

CDR3 coding DNA: TGTGCCAGCAGCTTAGAAAGGGGCTATGAGCAGTTCTTC. Translating it yields CASSLERGYEQFF. The chain joins TRBV7-3 to TRBJ2-1; tentative D call: TRBD1 (5 bases). V was trimmed by 2 bases and J by 8 bases, leaving 10 bases between them. Germline-derived CDR1 and CDR2 are SGHTA and FQGTGA. The CDR3 is 13 residues long.

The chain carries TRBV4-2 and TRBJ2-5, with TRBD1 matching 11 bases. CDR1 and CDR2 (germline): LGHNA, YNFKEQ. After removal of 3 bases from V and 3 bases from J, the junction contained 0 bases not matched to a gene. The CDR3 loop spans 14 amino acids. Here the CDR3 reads CASSQGQGEETQYF. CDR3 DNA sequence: TGTGCCAGCAGCCAGGGACAGGGGGAAGAGACCCAGTACTTC.

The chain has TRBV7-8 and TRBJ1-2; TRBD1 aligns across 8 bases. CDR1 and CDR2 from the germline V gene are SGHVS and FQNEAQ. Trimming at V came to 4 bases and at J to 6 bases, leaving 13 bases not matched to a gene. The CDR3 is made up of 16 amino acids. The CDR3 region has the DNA TGTGCCAGCAGCTCCCGGACAGGGCTCATTTCCCATGGCTACACCTTC. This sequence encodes CASSSRTGLISHGYTF. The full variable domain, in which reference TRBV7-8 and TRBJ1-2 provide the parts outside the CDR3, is GAGVSQSPRYKVAKRGQDVALRCDPISGHVSLFWYQQALGQGPEFLTYFQNEAQLDKSGLPSDRFFAERPEGSVSTLKIQRTQQEDSAVYLCASSSRTGLISHGYTFGSGTRLTVV.

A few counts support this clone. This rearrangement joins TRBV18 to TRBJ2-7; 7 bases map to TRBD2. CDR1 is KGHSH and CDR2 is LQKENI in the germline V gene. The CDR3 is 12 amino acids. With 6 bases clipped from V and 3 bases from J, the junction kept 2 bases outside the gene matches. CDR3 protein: CASSPGGYEQYF. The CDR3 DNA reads TGTGCCAGCTCCCCGGGGGGCTACGAGCAGTACTTC.